The TCR beta chain described here comes from a study of radiotherapy plus CTLA-4 blockade in lung cancer. Libraries were prepared by immunoSEQ multiplex PCR; TCRdb keeps only in-frame clonotypes and omits some of them. The sample lists roughly 78,000 clones, roughly 75% occurring once. V gave up 10 bases and J gave up 8 bases, with 21 bases separating them. CDR1 is LNHDA and CDR2 is SQIVND in the germline V gene (reference sequence). The CDR3 runs to 14 residues. The chain combines TRBV19 with TRBJ1-3; no definite D call. The TCR was taken from a human donor with non-small cell lung cancer who had a complete response to radiotherapy plus ipilimumab. The sample in question was peripheral blood, obtained from a patient treated with radiotherapy plus ipilimumab. CDR3 residues: CATLALSHRDTIYF. In DNA form, the CDR3 reads TGTGCCACCCTAGCCCTCTCCCACAGAGACACCATATATTTT.